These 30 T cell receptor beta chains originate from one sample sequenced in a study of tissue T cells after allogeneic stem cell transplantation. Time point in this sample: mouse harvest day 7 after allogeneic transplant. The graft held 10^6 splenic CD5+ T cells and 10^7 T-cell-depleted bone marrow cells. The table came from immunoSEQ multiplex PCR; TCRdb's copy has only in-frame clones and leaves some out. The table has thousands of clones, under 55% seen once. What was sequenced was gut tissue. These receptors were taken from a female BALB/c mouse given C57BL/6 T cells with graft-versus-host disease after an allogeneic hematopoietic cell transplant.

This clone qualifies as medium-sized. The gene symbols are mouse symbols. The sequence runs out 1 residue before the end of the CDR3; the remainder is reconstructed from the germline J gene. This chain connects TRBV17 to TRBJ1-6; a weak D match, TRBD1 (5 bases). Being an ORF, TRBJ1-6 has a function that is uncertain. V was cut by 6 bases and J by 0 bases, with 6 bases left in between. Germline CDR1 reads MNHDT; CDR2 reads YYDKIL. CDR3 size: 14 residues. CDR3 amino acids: CASRDISYNSPLYF. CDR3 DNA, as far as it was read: TGTGCTAGCAGGGACATTTCCTATAATTCGCCCCTCTAC.

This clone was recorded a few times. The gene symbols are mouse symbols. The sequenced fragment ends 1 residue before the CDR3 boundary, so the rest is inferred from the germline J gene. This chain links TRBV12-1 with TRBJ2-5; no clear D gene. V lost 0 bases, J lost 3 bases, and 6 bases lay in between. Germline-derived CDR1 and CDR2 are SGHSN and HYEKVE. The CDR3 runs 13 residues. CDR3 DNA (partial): TGTGCCAGCTCTCTCGTTGGGCAAGACACCCAGTAC. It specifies CASSLVGQDTQY. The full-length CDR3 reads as CASSLVGQDTQYF.

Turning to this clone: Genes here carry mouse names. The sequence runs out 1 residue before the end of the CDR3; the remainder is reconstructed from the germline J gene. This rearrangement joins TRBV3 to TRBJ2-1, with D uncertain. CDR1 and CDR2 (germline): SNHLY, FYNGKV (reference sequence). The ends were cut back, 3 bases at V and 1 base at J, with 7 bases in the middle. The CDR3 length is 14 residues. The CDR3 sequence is CASSFDRNYAEQFF. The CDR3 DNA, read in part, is TGTGCCAGCAGCTTCGATCGAAACTATGCTGAGCAGTTC.

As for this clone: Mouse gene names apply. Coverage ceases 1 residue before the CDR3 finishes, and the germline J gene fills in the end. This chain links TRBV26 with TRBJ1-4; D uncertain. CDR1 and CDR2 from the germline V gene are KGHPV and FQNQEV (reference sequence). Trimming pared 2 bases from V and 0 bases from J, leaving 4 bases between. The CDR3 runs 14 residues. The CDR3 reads CASSLGISNERLFF. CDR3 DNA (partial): TGTGCCAGCAGTCTGGGGATTTCCAACGAAAGATTATTT.

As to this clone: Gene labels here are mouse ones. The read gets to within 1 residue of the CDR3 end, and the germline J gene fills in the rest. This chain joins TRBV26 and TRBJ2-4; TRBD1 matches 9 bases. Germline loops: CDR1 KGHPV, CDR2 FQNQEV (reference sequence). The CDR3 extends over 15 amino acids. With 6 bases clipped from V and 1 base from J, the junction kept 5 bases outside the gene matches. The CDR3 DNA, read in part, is TGTGCCAGCAGCCGGGACAGGGAGGGTCAAAACACCTTGTAC. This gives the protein CASSRDREGQNTLY. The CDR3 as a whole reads CASSRDREGQNTLYF. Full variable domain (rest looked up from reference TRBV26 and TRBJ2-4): NSKVIQTPRYLVKGQGQKAKMRCIPEKGHPVVFWYQQNKNNEFKFLINFQNQEVLQQIDMTEKRFSAECPSNSPCSLEIQSSEAGDSALYLCASSRDREGQNTLYFGAGTRLSVL.

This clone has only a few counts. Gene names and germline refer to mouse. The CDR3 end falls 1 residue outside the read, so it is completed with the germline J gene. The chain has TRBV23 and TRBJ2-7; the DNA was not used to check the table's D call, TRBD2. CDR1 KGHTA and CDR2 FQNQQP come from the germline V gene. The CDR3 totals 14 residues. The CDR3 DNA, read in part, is TGCTCCAGCAGTCAATCGATGGGGGGCGCTGAACAGTAC. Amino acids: CSSSQSMGGAEQY. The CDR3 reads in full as CSSSQSMGGAEQYF.

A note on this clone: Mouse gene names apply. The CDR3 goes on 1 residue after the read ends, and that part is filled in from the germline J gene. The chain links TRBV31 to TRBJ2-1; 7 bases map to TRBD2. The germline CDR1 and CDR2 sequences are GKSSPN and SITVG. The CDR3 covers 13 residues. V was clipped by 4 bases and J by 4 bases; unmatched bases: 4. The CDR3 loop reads CAWTKTGYAEQFF. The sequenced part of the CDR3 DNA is TGTGCCTGGACCAAGACTGGGTATGCTGAGCAGTTC.

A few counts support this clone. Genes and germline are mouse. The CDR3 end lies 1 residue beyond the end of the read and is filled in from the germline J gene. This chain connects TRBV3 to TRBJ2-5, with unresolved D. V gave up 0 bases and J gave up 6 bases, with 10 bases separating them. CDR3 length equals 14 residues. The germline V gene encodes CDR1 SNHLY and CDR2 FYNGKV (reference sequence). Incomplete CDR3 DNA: TGTGCCAGCAGCTTAGCGCGGGGTGGGGACACCCAGTAC. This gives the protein CASSLARGGDTQY. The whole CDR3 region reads CASSLARGGDTQYF.

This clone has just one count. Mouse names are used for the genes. The CDR3 sequence is CASSLAGVSNERLFF. The sequenced CDR3 bases are TGTGCCAGCAGTCTCGCAGGGGTTTCCAACGAAAGATTATTT. The chain has TRBV26 and TRBJ1-4; possibly TRBD1 for D (6 bases). Read coverage stops 1 residue before the CDR3 terminus; the germline J gene supplies the remainder. Trimming stripped 3 bases from V and 0 bases from J, with 8 bases between. The germline CDR1 and CDR2 sequences are KGHPV and FQNQEV (reference sequence). CDR3 length: 15 amino acids.

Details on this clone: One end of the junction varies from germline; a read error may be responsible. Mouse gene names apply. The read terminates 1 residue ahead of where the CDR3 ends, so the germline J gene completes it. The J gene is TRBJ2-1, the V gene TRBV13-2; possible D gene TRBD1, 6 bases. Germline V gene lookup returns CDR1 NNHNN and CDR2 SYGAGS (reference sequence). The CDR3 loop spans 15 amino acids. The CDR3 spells CASSDAQGNYAEQFF. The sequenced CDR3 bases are TGTGCCAGCAGTGATGCACAGGGTAACTATGCTGAGCAGTTC.

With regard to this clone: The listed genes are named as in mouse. CDR3 amino acids: CASSRGQGAGEVFF. The covered CDR3 bases are TGTGCCAGCAGCCGGGGACAGGGGGCAGGAGAAGTCTTC. This chain uses TRBV26 with TRBJ1-1, with 12 bases identical to TRBD1. Coverage ceases 1 residue before the CDR3 finishes, and the germline J gene fills in the end. CDR1 is KGHPV, CDR2 FQNQEV, per germline (reference sequence). The junction had 6 bases not matched to a gene; V was cut back by 6 bases and J by 7 bases. CDR3 length equals 14 residues. The full variable domain, its missing parts supplied by reference TRBV26 and TRBJ1-1, is NSKVIQTPRYLVKGQGQKAKMRCIPEKGHPVVFWYQQNKNNEFKFLINFQNQEVLQQIDMTEKRFSAECPSNSPCSLEIQSSEAGDSALYLCASSRGQGAGEVFFGKGTRLTVV.

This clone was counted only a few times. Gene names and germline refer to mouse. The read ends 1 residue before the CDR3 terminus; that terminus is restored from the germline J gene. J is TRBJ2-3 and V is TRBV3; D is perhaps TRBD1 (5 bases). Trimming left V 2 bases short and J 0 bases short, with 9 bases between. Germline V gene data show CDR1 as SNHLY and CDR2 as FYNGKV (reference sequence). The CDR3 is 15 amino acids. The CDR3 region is CASSLPRVSAETLYF. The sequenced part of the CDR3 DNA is TGTGCCAGCAGCTTACCCAGGGTTAGTGCAGAAACGCTGTAT.

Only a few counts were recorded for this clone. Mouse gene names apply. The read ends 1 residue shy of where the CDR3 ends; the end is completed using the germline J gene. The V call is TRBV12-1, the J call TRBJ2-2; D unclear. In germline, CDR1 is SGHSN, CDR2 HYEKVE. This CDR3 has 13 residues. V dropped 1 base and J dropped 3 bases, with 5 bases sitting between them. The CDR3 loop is CASSLRDTGQLYF. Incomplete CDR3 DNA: TGTGCCAGCTCTCTGAGGGACACCGGGCAGCTCTAC.

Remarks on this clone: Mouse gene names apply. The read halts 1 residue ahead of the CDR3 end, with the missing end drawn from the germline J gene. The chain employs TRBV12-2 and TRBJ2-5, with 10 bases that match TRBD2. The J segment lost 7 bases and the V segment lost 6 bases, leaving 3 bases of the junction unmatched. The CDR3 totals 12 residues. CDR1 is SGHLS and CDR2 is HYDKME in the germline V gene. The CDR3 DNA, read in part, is TGTGCCAGCCGGGACTGGGGCCACACCCAGTAC. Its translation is CASRDWGHTQY. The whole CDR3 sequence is CASRDWGHTQYF. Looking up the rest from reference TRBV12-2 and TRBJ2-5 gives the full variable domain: NSGVVQSPRYIIKGKGERSILKCIPISGHLSVAWYQQTQGQELKFFIQHYDKMERDKGNLPSRFSVQQFDDYHSEMNMSALELEDSAVYFCASRDWGHTQYFGPGTRLLVL.

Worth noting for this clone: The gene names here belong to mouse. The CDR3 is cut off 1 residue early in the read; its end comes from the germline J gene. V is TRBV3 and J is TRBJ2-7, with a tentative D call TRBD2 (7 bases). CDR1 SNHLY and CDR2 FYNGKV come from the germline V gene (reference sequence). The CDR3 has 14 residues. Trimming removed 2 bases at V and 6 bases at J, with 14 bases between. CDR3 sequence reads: CASSLISGGVEQYF. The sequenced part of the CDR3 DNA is TGTGCCAGCAGCTTAATATCGGGGGGCGTTGAACAGTAC.

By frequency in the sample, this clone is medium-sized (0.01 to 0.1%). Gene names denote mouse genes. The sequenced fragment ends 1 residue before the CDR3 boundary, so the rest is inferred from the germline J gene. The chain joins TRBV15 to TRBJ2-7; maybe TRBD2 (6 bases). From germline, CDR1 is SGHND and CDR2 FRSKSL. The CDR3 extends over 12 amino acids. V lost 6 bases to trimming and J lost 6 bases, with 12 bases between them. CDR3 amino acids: CASSLLGFEQYF. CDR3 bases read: TGTGCCAGCAGCCTACTGGGCTTTGAACAGTAC.

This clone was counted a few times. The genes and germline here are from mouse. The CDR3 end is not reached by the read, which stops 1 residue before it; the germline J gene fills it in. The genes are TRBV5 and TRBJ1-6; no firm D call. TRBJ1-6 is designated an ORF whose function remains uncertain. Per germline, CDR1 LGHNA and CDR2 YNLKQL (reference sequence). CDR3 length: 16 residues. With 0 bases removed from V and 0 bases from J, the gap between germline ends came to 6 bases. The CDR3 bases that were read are TGTGCCAGCAGCCAAGAAGAAAATTCCTATAATTCGCCCCTCTAC. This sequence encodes CASSQEENSYNSPLY. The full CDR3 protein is CASSQEENSYNSPLYF.

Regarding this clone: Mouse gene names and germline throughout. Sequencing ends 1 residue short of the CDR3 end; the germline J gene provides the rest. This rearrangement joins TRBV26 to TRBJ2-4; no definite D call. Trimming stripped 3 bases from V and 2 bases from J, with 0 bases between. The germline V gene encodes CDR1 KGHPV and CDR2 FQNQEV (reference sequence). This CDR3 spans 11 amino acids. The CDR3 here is CASSLQNTLYF. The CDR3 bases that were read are TGTGCCAGCAGTCTTCAAAACACCTTGTAC.

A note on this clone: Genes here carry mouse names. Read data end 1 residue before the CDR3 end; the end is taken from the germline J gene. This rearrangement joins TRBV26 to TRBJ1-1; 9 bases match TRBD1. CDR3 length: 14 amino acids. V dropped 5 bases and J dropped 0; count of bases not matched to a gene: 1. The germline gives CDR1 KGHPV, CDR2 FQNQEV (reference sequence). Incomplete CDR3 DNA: TGTGCCAGCAGTTGGGACAGGGCAAACACAGAAGTCTTC. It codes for CASSWDRANTEVF. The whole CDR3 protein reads CASSWDRANTEVFF.

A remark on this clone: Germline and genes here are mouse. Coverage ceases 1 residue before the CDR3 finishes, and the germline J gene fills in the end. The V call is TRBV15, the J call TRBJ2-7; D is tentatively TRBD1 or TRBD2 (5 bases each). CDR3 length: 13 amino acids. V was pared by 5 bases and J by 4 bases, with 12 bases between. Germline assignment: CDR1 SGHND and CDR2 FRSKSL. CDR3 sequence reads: CASSPGRLYEQYF. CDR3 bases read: TGTGCCAGCAGTCCGGGACGACTATATGAACAGTAC.

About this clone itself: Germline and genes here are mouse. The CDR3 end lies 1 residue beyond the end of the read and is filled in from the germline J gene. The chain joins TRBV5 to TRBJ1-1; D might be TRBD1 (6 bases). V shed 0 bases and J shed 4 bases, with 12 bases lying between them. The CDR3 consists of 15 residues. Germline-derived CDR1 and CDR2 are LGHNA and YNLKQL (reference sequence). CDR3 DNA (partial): TGTGCCAGCAGCCAAGAAGGGGGGCGCGTCACAGAAGTCTTC. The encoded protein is CASSQEGGRVTEVF. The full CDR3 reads CASSQEGGRVTEVFF.

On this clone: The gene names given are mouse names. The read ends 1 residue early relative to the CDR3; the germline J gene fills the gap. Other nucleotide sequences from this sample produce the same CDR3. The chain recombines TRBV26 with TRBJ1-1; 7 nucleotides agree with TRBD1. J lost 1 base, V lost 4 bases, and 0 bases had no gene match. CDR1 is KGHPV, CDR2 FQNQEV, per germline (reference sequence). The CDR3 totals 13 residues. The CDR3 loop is CASSRDRNTEVFF. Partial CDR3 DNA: TGTGCCAGCAGTCGGGACAGAAACACAGAAGTCTTC.

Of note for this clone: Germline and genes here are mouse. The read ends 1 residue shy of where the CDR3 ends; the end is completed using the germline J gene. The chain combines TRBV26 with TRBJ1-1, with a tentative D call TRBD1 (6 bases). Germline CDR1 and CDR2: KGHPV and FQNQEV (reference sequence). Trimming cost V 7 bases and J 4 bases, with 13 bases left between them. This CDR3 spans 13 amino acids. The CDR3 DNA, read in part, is TGTGCCAGCACGGCAGGGGTAGGCACAGAAGTCTTC. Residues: CASTAGVGTEVF. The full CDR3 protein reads CASTAGVGTEVFF.

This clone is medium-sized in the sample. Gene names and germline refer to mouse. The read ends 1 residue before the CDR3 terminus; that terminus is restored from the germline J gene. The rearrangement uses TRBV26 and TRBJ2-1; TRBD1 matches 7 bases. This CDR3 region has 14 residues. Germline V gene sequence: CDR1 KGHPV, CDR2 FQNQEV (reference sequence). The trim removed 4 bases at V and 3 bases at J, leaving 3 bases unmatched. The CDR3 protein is CASSPGTVYAEQFF. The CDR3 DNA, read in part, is TGTGCCAGCAGTCCCGGGACAGTCTATGCTGAGCAGTTC.

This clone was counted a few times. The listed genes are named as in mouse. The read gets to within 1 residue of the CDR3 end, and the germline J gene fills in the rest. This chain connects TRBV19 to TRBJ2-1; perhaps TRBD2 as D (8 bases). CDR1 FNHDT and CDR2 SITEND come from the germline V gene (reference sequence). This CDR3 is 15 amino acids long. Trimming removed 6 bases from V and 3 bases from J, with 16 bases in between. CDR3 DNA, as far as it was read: TGTGCCAGCATTCAGGGGGGGGGCCCCTATGCTGAGCAGTTC. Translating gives CASIQGGGPYAEQF. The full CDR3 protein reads CASIQGGGPYAEQFF.

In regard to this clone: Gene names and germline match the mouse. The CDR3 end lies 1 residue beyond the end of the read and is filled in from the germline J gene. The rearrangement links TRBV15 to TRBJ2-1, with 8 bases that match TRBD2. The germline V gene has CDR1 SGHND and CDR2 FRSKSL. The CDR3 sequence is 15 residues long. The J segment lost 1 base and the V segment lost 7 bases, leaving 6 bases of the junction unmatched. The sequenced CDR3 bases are TGTGCCAGCACCCCGGACTGGGAGAACTATGCTGAGCAGTTC. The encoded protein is CASTPDWENYAEQF. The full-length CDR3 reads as CASTPDWENYAEQFF.

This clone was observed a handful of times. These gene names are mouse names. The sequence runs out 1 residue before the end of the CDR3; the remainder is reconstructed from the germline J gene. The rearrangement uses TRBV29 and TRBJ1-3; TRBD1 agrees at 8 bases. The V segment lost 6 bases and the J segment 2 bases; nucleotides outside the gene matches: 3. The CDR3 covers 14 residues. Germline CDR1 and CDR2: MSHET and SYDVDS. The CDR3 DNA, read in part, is TGTGCTAGCAGCCAGGGGGCTGCTGGAAATACGCTCTAT. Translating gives CASSQGAAGNTLY. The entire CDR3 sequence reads CASSQGAAGNTLYF.

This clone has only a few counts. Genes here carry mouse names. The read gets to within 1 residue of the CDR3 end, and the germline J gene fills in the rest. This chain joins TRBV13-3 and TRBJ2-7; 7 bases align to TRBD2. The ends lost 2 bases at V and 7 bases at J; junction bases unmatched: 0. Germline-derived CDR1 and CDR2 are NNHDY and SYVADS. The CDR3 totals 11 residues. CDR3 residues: CASSEGGEQYF. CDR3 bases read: TGTGCCAGCAGTGAGGGGGGGGAACAGTAC.

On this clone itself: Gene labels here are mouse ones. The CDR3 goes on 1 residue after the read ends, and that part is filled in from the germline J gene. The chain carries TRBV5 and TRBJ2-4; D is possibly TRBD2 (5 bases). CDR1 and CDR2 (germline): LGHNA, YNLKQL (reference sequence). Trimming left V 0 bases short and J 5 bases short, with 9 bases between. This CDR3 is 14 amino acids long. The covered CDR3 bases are TGTGCCAGCAGCCAAGATGGGGTAGCAAACACCTTGTAC. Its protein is CASSQDGVANTLY. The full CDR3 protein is CASSQDGVANTLYF.

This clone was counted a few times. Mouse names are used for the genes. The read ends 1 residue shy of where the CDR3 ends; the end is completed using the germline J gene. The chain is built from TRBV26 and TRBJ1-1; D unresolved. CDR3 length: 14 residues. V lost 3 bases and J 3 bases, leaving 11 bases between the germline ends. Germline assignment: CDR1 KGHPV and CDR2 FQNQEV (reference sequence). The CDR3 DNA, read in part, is TGTGCCAGCAGTCTCCCGGGCCGGGACACAGAAGTCTTC. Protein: CASSLPGRDTEVF. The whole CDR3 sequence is CASSLPGRDTEVFF.